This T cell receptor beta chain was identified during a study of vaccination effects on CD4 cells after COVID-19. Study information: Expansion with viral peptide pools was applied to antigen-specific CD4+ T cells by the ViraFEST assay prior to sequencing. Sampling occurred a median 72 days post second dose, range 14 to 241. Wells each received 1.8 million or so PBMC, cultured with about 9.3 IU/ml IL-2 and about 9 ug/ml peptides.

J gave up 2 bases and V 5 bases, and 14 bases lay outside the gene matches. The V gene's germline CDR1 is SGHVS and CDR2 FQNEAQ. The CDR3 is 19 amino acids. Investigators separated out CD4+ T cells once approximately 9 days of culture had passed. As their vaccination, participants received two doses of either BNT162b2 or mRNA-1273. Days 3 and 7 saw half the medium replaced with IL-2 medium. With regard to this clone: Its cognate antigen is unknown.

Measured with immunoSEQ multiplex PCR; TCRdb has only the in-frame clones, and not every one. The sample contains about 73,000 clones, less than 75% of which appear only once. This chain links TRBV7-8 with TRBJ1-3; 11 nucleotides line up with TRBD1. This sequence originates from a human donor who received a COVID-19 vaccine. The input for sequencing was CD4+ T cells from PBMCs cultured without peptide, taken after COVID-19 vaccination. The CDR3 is CASSTPGQGVSGPGNTIYF. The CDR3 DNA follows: TGTGCCAGCAGCACCCCGGGACAGGGGGTCTCGGGGCCTGGAAACACCATATATTTT. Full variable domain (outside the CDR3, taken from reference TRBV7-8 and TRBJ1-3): GAGVSQSPRYKVAKRGQDVALRCDPISGHVSLFWYQQALGQGPEFLTYFQNEAQLDKSGLPSDRFFAERPEGSVSTLKIQRTQQEDSAVYLCASSTPGQGVSGPGNTIYFGEGSWLTVV.